Described below is a single T cell receptor beta chain sequence and its context. Its antigen is still unknown. The entry originates in a study of shared clonotypes between healthy human individuals. Repertoires were generated with immunoSEQ multiplex PCR, while TCRdb's copy carries only in-frame clones and drops some. The sample has roughly 1.4 million clones, around 98.5% seen once. The CDR3 loop spans 13 amino acids. Per the germline V gene, CDR1 is GTSNPN and CDR2 is SVGIG (reference sequence). Findings and caveats of the study: Donor scarcity curtailed the genetic and exposure-history diversity represented herein. Clonotype sharing among donors likely depends on sequencing depth.

Division of CD4+ cells produced a CD45RA+ naive subset and a CD45RA-negative memory subset. The sample taken for sequencing was naive CD4+ T cells sorted from blood. Subset given: CD45RA+ positively selected. The sequence came from a man aged 30 to 39 in good health. The chain links TRBV30 to TRBJ2-1; TRBD2 might be the D (5 bases). The CDR3 coding sequence is TGTGGCGGTAGCGTGAGCTCCTACAATGAGCAGTTCTTC. This codes for CGGSVSSYNEQFF.